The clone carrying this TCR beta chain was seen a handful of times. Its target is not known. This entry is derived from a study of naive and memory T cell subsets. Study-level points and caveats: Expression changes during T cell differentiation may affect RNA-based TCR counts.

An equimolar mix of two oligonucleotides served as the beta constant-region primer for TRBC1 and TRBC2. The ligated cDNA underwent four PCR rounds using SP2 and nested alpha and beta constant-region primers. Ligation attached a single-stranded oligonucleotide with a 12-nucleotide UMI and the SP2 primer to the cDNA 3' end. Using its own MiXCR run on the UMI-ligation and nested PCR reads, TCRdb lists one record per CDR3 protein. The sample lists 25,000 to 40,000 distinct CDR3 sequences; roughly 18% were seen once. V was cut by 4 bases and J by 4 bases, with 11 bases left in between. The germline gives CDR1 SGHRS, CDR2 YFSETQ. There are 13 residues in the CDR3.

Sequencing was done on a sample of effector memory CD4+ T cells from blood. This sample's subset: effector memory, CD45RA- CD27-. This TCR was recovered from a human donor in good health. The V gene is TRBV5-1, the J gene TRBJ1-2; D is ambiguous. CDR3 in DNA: TGCGCCAGCAGCCCACCAGATATCTATGGCTACACCTTC. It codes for CASSPPDIYGYTF.